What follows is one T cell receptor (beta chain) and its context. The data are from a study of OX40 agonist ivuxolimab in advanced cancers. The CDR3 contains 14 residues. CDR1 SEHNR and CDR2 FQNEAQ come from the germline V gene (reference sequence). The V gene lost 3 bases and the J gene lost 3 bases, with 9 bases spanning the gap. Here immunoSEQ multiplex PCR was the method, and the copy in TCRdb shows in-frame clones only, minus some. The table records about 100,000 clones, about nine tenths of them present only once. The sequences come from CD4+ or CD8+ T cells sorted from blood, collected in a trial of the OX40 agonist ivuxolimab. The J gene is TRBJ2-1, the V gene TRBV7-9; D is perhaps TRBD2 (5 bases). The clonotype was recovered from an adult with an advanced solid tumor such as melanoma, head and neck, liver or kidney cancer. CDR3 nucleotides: TGTGCCAGCAGCTTCTTAGACTACTACAATGAGCAGTTCTTC. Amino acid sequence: CASSFLDYYNEQFF. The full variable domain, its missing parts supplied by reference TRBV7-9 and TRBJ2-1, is DTGVSQNPRHKITKRGQNVTFRCDPISEHNRLYWYRQTLGQGPEFLTYFQNEAQLEKSRLLSDRFSAERPKGSFSTLEIQRTEQGDSAMYLCASSFLDYYNEQFFGPGTRLTVL.